What follows are 9 T cell receptor beta chains derived from one specimen sequenced in a study of blood T cell repertoires in COVID-19. This table comes from immunoSEQ multiplex PCR, and its TCRdb copy is limited to in-frame clones, with some not included. The data contain fewer than 350,000 clones, approximately 85% of them singletons. The specimen sequenced was peripheral blood. These receptors originate from a man in his late teens or twenties with active or convalescent COVID-19.

The chain employs TRBV2 and TRBJ2-2, with 9 positions matching TRBD2. The germline gives CDR1 SNHLY, CDR2 FYNNEI. V lost 5 bases, J lost 1 base, and 2 bases stayed unmatched. This CDR3 region has 15 residues. The CDR3 spells CASSSTSGNTGELFF. In nucleotides, the CDR3 is TGTGCCAGCAGTTCGACTAGCGGGAACACCGGGGAGCTGTTTTTT.

The chain employs TRBV5-4 and TRBJ2-5; 11 bases fit TRBD1. Germline V lookup: CDR1 SGHNT, CDR2 YYREEE (reference sequence). This CDR3 has 15 residues. V lost 9 bases and J lost 5; bases outside the gene matches: 12. CDR3 region: CAIPIGQGAGETQYF. CDR3 bases: TGTGCCATTCCGATCGGACAGGGGGCCGGCGAGACCCAGTACTTC.

This chain uses TRBV5-1 with TRBJ2-5, with 10 bases matching TRBD1. J gave up 1 base and V 4 bases, and 7 bases lay outside the gene matches. This CDR3 is built from 16 residues. Germline CDR1 SGHRS, CDR2 YFSETQ. CDR3 sequence reads: CASSEPRTGGQETQYF. CDR3 in DNA: TGCGCCAGCAGCGAACCCCGGACAGGGGGCCAAGAGACCCAGTACTTC.

This chain links TRBV11-2 with TRBJ2-3; D ambiguous. CDR3 size: 15 residues. Germline CDR1 reads SGHAT; CDR2 reads FQNNGV. V was pared by 2 bases and J by 1 base, with 10 bases between. CDR3 sequence: CASSLNVIGTDTQYF. In nucleotides, the CDR3 is TGTGCCAGCAGCTTAAACGTAATAGGCACAGATACGCAGTATTTT.

This sequence joins TRBV2 and TRBJ1-4; D not resolved. The CDR3 consists of 15 residues. V was clipped by 5 bases and J by 8 bases, with 18 bases between them. Germline loops: CDR1 SNHLY, CDR2 FYNNEI. The CDR3 DNA sequence: TGTGCCAGCAGTTCCGGCGGGGTTTTACGGGAAAAACTGTTTTTT. Its translation: CASSSGGVLREKLFF. The full variable domain, rest sourced from reference TRBV2 and TRBJ1-4, is EPEVTQTPSHQVTQMGQEVILRCVPISNHLYFYWYRQILGQKVEFLVSFYNNEISEKSEIFDDQFSVERPDGSNFTLKIRSTKLEDSAMYFCASSSGGVLREKLFFGSGTQLSVL.

The chain carries TRBV5-6 and TRBJ1-4, with 11 bases fitting TRBD1. This CDR3 is built from 15 residues. Germline CDR1 SGHDT, CDR2 YYEEEE. J was trimmed by 7 bases and V by 4 bases; bases with no gene match: 6. In nucleotides, the CDR3 is TGTGCCAGCAGCCCAGGGACAGGGGGATCTGAAAAACTGTTTTTT. It specifies CASSPGTGGSEKLFF.

The chain employs TRBV13 and TRBJ2-3; TRBD1 is a possible D gene (6 bases). Germline V CDR1 and CDR2: PRHDT, FYEKMQ (reference sequence). CDR3 length: 17 amino acids. Trimming removed 1 base from V and 1 base from J, with 15 bases in between. The CDR3 nucleotides read TGTGCCAGCAGCTTAGCCTTAACAGGGACCCGCACAGATACGCAGTATTTT. It translates to CASSLALTGTRTDTQYF. The whole variable domain, filled in from reference TRBV13 and TRBJ2-3, reads AAGVIQSPRHLIKEKRETATLKCYPIPRHDTVYWYQQGPGQDPQFLISFYEKMQSDKGSIPDRFSAQQFSDYHSELNMSSLELGDSALYFCASSLALTGTRTDTQYFGPGTRLTVL.

The chain carries TRBV18 and TRBJ1-2; D not resolved. The CDR3 length is 12 residues. V lost 2 bases and J 4 bases, leaving 5 bases between the germline ends. Per germline, CDR1 KGHSH and CDR2 LQKENI. The DNA of the CDR3 is TGTGCCAGCTCACCAGTCTCCTATGGCTACACCTTC. Its protein product is CASSPVSYGYTF.

A single count supports this clone. The V call is TRBV9, the J call TRBJ2-2; TRBD1 matches at 8 bases. The V gene's germline CDR1 is SGDLS and CDR2 YYNGEE. CDR3 length: 18 amino acids. V was pared by 4 bases and J by 3 bases, with 14 bases of the junction left unmatched. As DNA, the CDR3 is TGTGCCAGCAGCATCGGACAGGGTACTTCTTCTGACACCGGGGAGCTGTTTTTT. Its translation: CASSIGQGTSSDTGELFF.